Listed here are 9 T cell receptor beta chains from one sample, sequenced in a study of T cell responses to AZD1222 COVID-19 vaccine. Using immunoSEQ multiplex PCR, the repertoire was profiled, and TCRdb retains in-frame clones only, with some absent. The repertoire holds more than 110,000 clones, with approximately 93% as singletons. The sample in question was peripheral blood, obtained on day 0 of AZD1222 vaccination. These receptors were taken from an adult in good health.

This chain links TRBV19 with TRBJ2-1; the match to TRBD2 covers 13 bases. This CDR3 comprises 17 residues. The germline CDR1 and CDR2 sequences are LNHDA and SQIVND (reference sequence). With 4 bases clipped from V and 4 bases from J, the junction kept 7 bases outside the gene matches. CDR3 loop: CASSTPTSGRSYNEQFF. For the CDR3, the DNA is TGTGCCAGTAGTACCCCGACTAGCGGGAGGTCTTACAATGAGCAGTTCTTC. The whole variable domain, remainder taken from reference TRBV19 and TRBJ2-1, is DGGITQSPKYLFRKEGQNVTLSCEQNLNHDAMYWYRQDPGQGLRLIYYSQIVNDFQKGDIAEGYSVSREKKESFPLTVTSAQKNPTAFYLCASSTPTSGRSYNEQFFGPGTRLTVL.

In its sample, this clone was seen a few times. The CDR3 region has the DNA TGTGCCAGCAGCCAACGGGGGACAGGGGGCTTGAACACTGAAGCTTTCTTT. This codes for CASSQRGTGGLNTEAFF. The chain uses TRBV3-1 (or the pseudogene TRBV3-2) and TRBJ1-1, with TRBD1 matching over 12 bases. V dropped 2 bases and J dropped 0; count of bases not matched to a gene: 4. CDR3 length: 17 amino acids. Germline CDR1 and CDR2: LGHDT and YNNKEL (reference sequence).

The gene calls are TRBV15 and TRBJ1-2; 11 bases agree with TRBD1. CDR3 size: 12 residues. V shed 8 bases, J shed 12 bases, and the junction held 8 bases outside the gene matches. The germline gives CDR1 LNHNV, CDR2 YYDKDF (reference sequence). CDR3 loop: CATLDRGRRHTF. As DNA, the CDR3 is TGTGCCACCCTGGACAGGGGGCGTCGTCACACCTTC.

The chain uses TRBV20-1 and TRBJ1-2; D is ambiguous. This CDR3 spans 13 amino acids. Trimming cost V 3 bases and J 7 bases, with 15 bases left between them. Germline assignment: CDR1 DFQATT and CDR2 SNEGSKA (reference sequence). CDR3 region: CSASVGVFGGYTF. The DNA of the CDR3 is TGCAGTGCTAGTGTTGGGGTATTCGGTGGCTACACCTTC.

CDR3 region: CASSLAPGWGGRDLTGELFF. The CDR3 bases are TGCGCCAGCAGCTTGGCCCCAGGATGGGGCGGGAGAGACCTCACCGGGGAGCTGTTTTTT. V gene TRBV5-1 combines with J gene TRBJ2-2; TRBD2 matches 7 bases. Germline CDR1 and CDR2: SGHRS and YFSETQ. The CDR3 totals 20 residues. V trimming: 0 bases; J trimming: 4 bases; junction bases outside the gene matches: 18.

The chain employs TRBV19 and TRBJ2-1, with TRBD1 identical over 8 bases. Trimming removed 1 base from V and 8 bases from J; junction bases left unmatched: 7. The germline CDR1 and CDR2 sequences are LNHDA and SQIVND (reference sequence). This CDR3 is built from 15 residues. CDR3 residues: CASSIGPDRVDEQFF. CDR3 in DNA: TGTGCCAGTAGTATAGGGCCGGACAGGGTGGATGAGCAGTTCTTC.

The J gene is TRBJ2-2, the V gene TRBV11-2; 8 nucleotides agree with TRBD1. CDR3 length: 16 residues. Looked up from germline, CDR1 is SGHAT and CDR2 is FQNNGV. Trimming took 6 bases from V and 4 from J; bases not matched to a gene: 10. CDR3: CASRHLRTGTTGELFF. The CDR3 nucleotides are TGTGCCAGCAGACATCTGCGGACAGGGACCACCGGGGAGCTGTTTTTT.

The chain combines TRBV5-6 with TRBJ1-5; D ambiguous. Between the trimmed V and J ends, which lost 2 bases and 0 bases, there was a span of 6 bases. CDR3 length: 14 residues. Germline V gives CDR1 SGHDT, CDR2 YYEEEE. The CDR3 loop reads CASSFSYSNQPQHF. DNA for the CDR3: TGTGCCAGCAGCTTCAGCTATAGCAATCAGCCCCAGCATTTT.

V is TRBV30 and J is TRBJ2-1, with 9 bases lining up with TRBD2. The CDR3 runs 15 residues. The trim removed 0 bases at V and 4 bases at J, leaving 4 bases unmatched. Germline V lookup: CDR1 GTSNPN, CDR2 SVGIG (reference sequence). DNA for the CDR3: TGTGCCTGGAGTGTTACCAGCGGGGGGTACAATGAGCAGTTCTTC. Its translation is CAWSVTSGGYNEQFF.